Sequencing of this T cell receptor (beta chain) was carried out in a study of radiotherapy plus CTLA-4 blockade in lung cancer. Study at large: Patients showed objective responses in roughly 19% of cases and disease control in under 35%.

Germline-derived CDR1 and CDR2 are SGDLS and YYNGEE. V shed 3 bases, J shed 4 bases, and the junction held 7 bases outside the gene matches. The length of the CDR3 is 16 residues. Those with chemo-refractory metastatic non-small-cell lung cancer were treated with focal radiation combined with CTLA-4 blockade using ipilimumab. A word on this clone: The target antigen is unknown.

Method: immunoSEQ multiplex PCR; TCRdb's copy keeps in-frame clones and lacks some. This table has 47,000 or so clones, about 85% appearing once. Broader study findings: Radiotherapy plus ipilimumab was followed by expansion in blood of tumor-derived TCR clones. Reported findings show early blood T cell clone dynamics, with interferon-beta, best predicted response.

The clonotype originates from a human donor with non-small cell lung cancer whose response to radiotherapy plus ipilimumab could not be evaluated. Sequences were derived from peripheral blood, sampled from a patient treated with radiotherapy plus ipilimumab. The chain couples TRBV9 to TRBJ2-1; TRBD2 matches 10 bases. CDR3 bases: TGTGCCAGCAGCGCAGCCGGGACTAGCGTTTACAATGAGCAGTTCTTC. Protein product: CASSAAGTSVYNEQFF.